Below, one T cell receptor (beta chain) is given with its context. Its cognate antigen has yet to be identified. No quality values exist for individual bases; no much larger clone is one base distant. This sample was taken from a study of OX40 agonist ivuxolimab in advanced cancers. In terms of the full investigation: Ivuxolimab was a fully human IgG2 agonistic monoclonal antibody targeting the costimulatory receptor OX40 (CD134). Patients were allowed to have had prior anti-PD-1, anti-PD-L1 or anti-CTLA-4 therapy, and approximately 40% of the dose-escalation patients had previously received checkpoint inhibitors. A male proportion of under 85% and a mean age of around 60 years, ranging from about 23 to 79, were recorded for the dose-escalation cohort. Peripheral TCRbeta sequencing was intended to test whether TCR sequence diversity was altered and clonal T-cell expansion was caused by ivuxolimab. Of the 50 or so patients in dose escalation, around 19 had hepatocellular carcinoma, approximately 15 had melanoma, 9 had renal cell carcinoma and 9 had head and neck cancer. The paper reports the monotherapy dose-escalation portion (N of about 54 patients) of the phase I ivuxolimab trial. Partial responses occurred in three dose-escalation patients: two with cutaneous melanoma and one with hepatocellular carcinoma. Intravenous ivuxolimab was administered to patients every 2 weeks at six dose levels: 0.01, 0.1, 0.3, 1.5, 3 and 10 mg/kg. Study-wide findings and limitations: Which antigens the clonally expanded peripheral T cells were specific for was not determined. At doses from 0.1 to 3.0 mg/kg, clonal expansion was seen in both CD4+ and CD8+ blood T cells between baseline and week 6. On average, CD8+ T cells showed more expanded clones than CD4+ T cells after ivuxolimab. In the 0.1-3.0 mg/kg groups, partial responders were among the patients with the lowest normalized peripheral clonal expansion, particularly in CD8+ T cells. Low levels of normalized T-cell clonal expansion were also seen in some nonresponding patients.

CDR1 and CDR2 are drawn from the germline V gene: SNHLY, FYNNEI. Trimming takes 2 bases off V and 6 bases off J; junction bases not matched to a gene: 0. The CDR3 spans 13 residues, from the cysteine through the phenylalanine. Left in the record is the CDR3 DNA by itself, 39 bases read in frame from the first base. Patients with a history of autoimmune disease or receiving systemic immunosuppression were excluded from the trial. Peripheral blood for TCR sequencing was collected from all dose cohorts at baseline, on cycle 4 day 1, and on cycle 7 day 1. The samples were taken from a phase I, first-in-human, multicenter, open-label dose-escalation trial of ivuxolimab. Adults with locally advanced or metastatic melanoma, renal cell carcinoma, hepatocellular carcinoma or head and neck squamous cell carcinoma were enrolled in the trial. Before TCR sequencing, CD4+ T cells and CD8+ T cells were sorted from peripheral blood as separate populations.

To sequence the TCRbeta CDR3 region, genomic DNA was isolated from the sorted cells. The immunoSEQ Assay was used for sequencing of TCRbeta CDR3 regions. TCRdb mirrors the immuneACCESS table, restricted to in-frame sequences. Some clones are absent from its copies; in checked studies, under half trace to an unresolved V gene, and the reason for the others is unknown. The table for this sample lists 75,000 to 80,000 clones; around four fifths of them were counted only once. The ten largest clones add up to 1.5% to 2% of the sample. This TCR derives from an adult with an advanced solid tumor such as melanoma, head and neck, liver or kidney cancer. Recombination linked TRBV2 to TRBJ1-5; TRBD1 matches 8 bases in the middle. The source material was CD4+ or CD8+ T cells sorted from blood, sampled in a trial of the OX40 agonist ivuxolimab. The CDR3 corresponds to CASSEQGAQPQHF. The nucleotide sequence is TGTGCCAGCAGTGAACAGGGGGCTCAGCCCCAGCATTTT.